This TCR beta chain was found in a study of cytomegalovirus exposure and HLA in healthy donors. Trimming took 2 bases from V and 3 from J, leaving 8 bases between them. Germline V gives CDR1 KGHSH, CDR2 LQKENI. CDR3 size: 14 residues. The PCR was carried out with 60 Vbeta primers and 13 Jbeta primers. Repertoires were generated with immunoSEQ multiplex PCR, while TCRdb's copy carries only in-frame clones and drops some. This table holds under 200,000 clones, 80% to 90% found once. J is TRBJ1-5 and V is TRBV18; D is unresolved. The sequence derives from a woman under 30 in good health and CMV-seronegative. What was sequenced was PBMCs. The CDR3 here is CASSPTIVNQPQHF. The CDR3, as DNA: TGTGCCAGCTCACCAACGATAGTCAATCAGCCCCAGCATTTT.